The clone carrying this T cell receptor (beta chain) was counted ten times or more. Its cognate antigen is unknown. No treatment had been given to any patient before thyroid surgery. Per the original data handling: The study took CDR3 differences across clinicopathological groups and made a distant-metastasis classifier for papillary thyroid cancer from them. TCRdb recomputed clones from the PCR reads via MiXCR. The V and J calls reflect TCRdb's pipeline rather than the authors' work. The table has 40,000 to 55,000 clones, around a sixth seen once. These data come from a study of metastatic and nonmetastatic thyroid tumors. At the level of the study: Repertoire comparison spanned blood and tumor or nodule tissue of malignant and benign thyroid patients.

Study conclusions and caveats: Relative to benign nodules, malignant thyroid tumors were reportedly characterized by significantly elevated TCR beta diversity in blood and tumor.

The TCR sequence derives from a female donor with papillary thyroid cancer or a benign thyroid nodule (not recorded which). Some clones in this sample may be carry-over from other donors' samples. The sequenced sample was blood.

In DNA form, the CDR3 reads TGTGCCAGCAGCTTCCACCACGAGCAGTACTTC. This encodes CASSFHHEQYF. V usage is TRBV7-9 and J usage is TRBJ2-7; D gene ambiguous. V was trimmed by 3 bases and J by 5 bases, leaving 5 bases between them. The CDR3 is 11 amino acids. Germline assignment: CDR1 SEHNR and CDR2 FQNEAQ (reference sequence).